A single sample is the source of the 25 T cell receptor beta chains below, sequenced in a study of blood T cell repertoires in COVID-19. The table came from immunoSEQ multiplex PCR; TCRdb's copy has only in-frame clones and leaves some out. This table has approximately 400,000 clones, approximately 90% appearing once. Sequencing was performed on PBMCs or T cells enriched from blood (not recorded which). Receptors were obtained from a woman under 30 who had recovered from COVID-19.

The rearrangement uses TRBV15 and TRBJ1-1; TRBD1 matches at 10 bases. CDR1 and CDR2 from the germline V gene are LNHNV and YYDKDF (reference sequence). V shed 3 bases, J shed 2 bases, and the junction held 3 bases outside the gene matches. The CDR3 covers 15 residues. The CDR3 DNA follows: TGTGCCACCAGCAGGGGACAGGGGTACAACACTGAAGCTTTCTTT. Amino acids: CATSRGQGYNTEAFF.

Points on this clone: A junction end diverges from the germline sequence, so it may reflect a read error. The rearrangement links TRBV4-2 to TRBJ2-7; D may be TRBD1 (6 bases). Germline CDR1 is LGHNA and CDR2 is YNFKEQ. The CDR3 sequence is 11 residues long. CDR3 loop: CASSQGGQSNF. CDR3 DNA: TGTGCCAGCAGCCAAGGAGGACAGTCAAACTTC.

The rearrangement joins TRBV6-1 to TRBJ2-7; 10 positions match TRBD2. V gave up 2 bases and J gave up 2 bases; unmatched junction bases: 3. The CDR3 extends over 15 amino acids. Germline loops: CDR1 MNHNS, CDR2 SASEGT. CDR3 protein: CASSELAGAPYEQYF. The CDR3 bases are TGTGCCAGCAGTGAACTAGCGGGGGCTCCCTACGAGCAGTACTTC.

The chain combines TRBV5-1 with TRBJ2-1; TRBD1 matches at 7 bases. Germline trimming cut 3 bases from V and 8 bases from J; bases unmatched to any gene: 5. The V gene's germline CDR1 is SGHRS and CDR2 YFSETQ. The CDR3 is 13 residues long. CDR3 residues: CASSSYRGHEQFF. CDR3 coding DNA: TGCGCCAGCAGCTCGTACAGGGGCCATGAGCAGTTCTTC.

The rearrangement links TRBV11-2 to TRBJ2-7; TRBD1 aligns across 10 bases. Germline V lookup: CDR1 SGHAT, CDR2 FQNNGV. The V and J ends lost 0 bases and 3 bases, in that order; junction bases with no gene match: 2. The CDR3 spans 15 residues. CDR3 region: CASSLETGGLYEQYF. The DNA for the CDR3 is TGTGCCAGCAGCTTAGAGACAGGGGGCCTCTACGAGCAGTACTTC.

This sequence joins TRBV15 and TRBJ2-7; 8 nucleotides line up with TRBD1. The V segment lost 4 bases and the J segment 6 bases; nucleotides outside the gene matches: 14. The germline gives CDR1 LNHNV, CDR2 YYDKDF (reference sequence). This CDR3 comprises 16 residues. CDR3 in amino acids: CATSTPGGRGVSEQYF. CDR3 bases: TGTGCCACCAGCACTCCAGGGGGCCGAGGGGTTAGCGAGCAGTACTTC.

The chain couples TRBV19 to TRBJ2-7; 11 positions agree with TRBD2. Germline lookup yields CDR1 LNHDA and CDR2 SQIVND (reference sequence). This CDR3 has 15 residues. The J segment lost 3 bases and the V segment lost 3 bases, leaving 4 bases of the junction unmatched. CDR3 in amino acids: CASSILAGGHYEQYF. CDR3 DNA: TGTGCCAGTAGTATTCTAGCGGGGGGCCACTACGAGCAGTACTTC. Drawing the rest from reference TRBV19 and TRBJ2-7, the complete variable domain is DGGITQSPKYLFRKEGQNVTLSCEQNLNHDAMYWYRQDPGQGLRLIYYSQIVNDFQKGDIAEGYSVSREKKESFPLTVTSAQKNPTAFYLCASSILAGGHYEQYFGPGTRLTVT.

The rearrangement links TRBV5-1 to TRBJ1-2; D not resolved. V was shortened by 0 bases and J by 0 bases, with 6 bases between the two germline ends. The CDR3 is made up of 14 amino acids. The germline gives CDR1 SGHRS, CDR2 YFSETQ. CDR3 DNA sequence: TGCGCCAGCAGCTTGGCCCCGGCTAACTATGGCTACACCTTC. It yields the protein CASSLAPANYGYTF.

The CDR3 protein is CASTSTGPGNTIYF. The CDR3 DNA follows: TGTGCCAGCACCTCGACAGGGCCAGGAAACACCATATATTTT. The rearrangement links TRBV7-9 to TRBJ1-3; 7 positions agree with TRBD1. Germline loops: CDR1 SEHNR, CDR2 FQNEAQ (reference sequence). V gave up 7 bases and J gave up 4 bases; unmatched junction bases: 7. The CDR3 has 14 residues.

The CDR3 DNA reads as TGTGCCAGCAGTGACGAGGACAGGGGGGATGAAAAACTGTTTTTT. Its translation: CASSDEDRGDEKLFF. V gene TRBV6-1 combines with J gene TRBJ1-4; 10 positions match TRBD1. The junction had 4 bases not matched to a gene; V was cut back by 3 bases and J by 6 bases. The CDR3 spans 15 residues. The germline gives CDR1 MNHNS, CDR2 SASEGT.

The genes are TRBV2 and TRBJ1-6; D not resolved. Germline assignment: CDR1 SNHLY and CDR2 FYNNEI. The V gene lost 5 bases and the J gene lost 6 bases, with 11 bases spanning the gap. The CDR3 length is 14 residues. The CDR3 DNA follows: TGTGCCAGCAGTATACAGAATATTAATTCACCCCTCCACTTT. Translating gives CASSIQNINSPLHF.

CDR3 in DNA: TGTGCCAGCAGTGAAGCGGGGGGGACTACGCAGTATTTT. This gives the protein CASSEAGGTTQYF. V usage is TRBV6-4 and J usage is TRBJ2-3; TRBD2 agrees at 10 bases. After removal of 3 bases from V and 8 bases from J, the junction contained 2 bases not matched to a gene. Germline CDR1 reads MRHNA; CDR2 reads SNTAGT. The CDR3 totals 13 residues.

The DNA of the CDR3 is TGTGCCAGCAGCCCCACCGGTCGCGGGTCCTACGAGCAGTACTTC. Amino acid sequence: CASSPTGRGSYEQYF. This chain joins TRBV7-8 and TRBJ2-7, with a tentative D call TRBD2 (5 bases). Between the trimmed V and J ends, which lost 5 bases and 1 base, there was a span of 15 bases. This CDR3 region has 15 residues. Looked up from germline, CDR1 is SGHVS and CDR2 is FQNEAQ.

The genes are TRBV2 and TRBJ1-3, with a weak D call TRBD1 (6 bases). The CDR3 is made up of 15 amino acids. V was cut by 5 bases and J by 0 bases, with 11 bases left in between. In germline, CDR1 is SNHLY, CDR2 FYNNEI. Here the CDR3 DNA reads TGTGCCAGCAGTCGGGACACCACCTCTGGAAACACCATATATTTT. It specifies CASSRDTTSGNTIYF.

This clone has just a few counts. The V call is TRBV7-6, the J call TRBJ1-6; tentatively, D is TRBD1 (6 bases). Trimming cost V 2 bases and J 10 bases, with 15 bases left between them. The CDR3 sequence is 15 residues long. The germline gives CDR1 SGHVS, CDR2 FNYEAQ. The CDR3 nucleotides are TGTGCCAGCAGCTTAACTGGGACAAAGGACTCACCCCTCCACTTT. This codes for CASSLTGTKDSPLHF.

This clone was picked up one time. CDR3 DNA: TGTGCCAGCAGCCTCGACACGGTCGGGACCCTCCACTTT. Translation: CASSLDTVGTLHF. The V and J genes are TRBV14 and TRBJ1-6; no clear D. Germline CDR1 reads SGHDN; CDR2 reads FVKESK. CDR3 size: 13 residues. V gave up 4 bases and J gave up 14 bases, with 15 bases separating them.

This clone has only one observation. V and J are TRBV10-1 and TRBJ1-2; 9 nucleotides match TRBD1. Germline loops: CDR1 WNHNN, CDR2 SYGVQD (reference sequence). This CDR3 comprises 16 residues. Germline trimming cut 2 bases from V and 4 bases from J; bases unmatched to any gene: 8. Here the CDR3 reads CASSEPGQGRGYGYTF. CDR3 nucleotide sequence: TGCGCCAGCAGTGAGCCGGGACAGGGACGCGGCTATGGCTACACCTTC.

The chain couples TRBV5-6 to TRBJ1-1; no clear D. The CDR3 has 13 residues. Germline CDR1 and CDR2: SGHDT and YYEEEE. V lost 5 bases and J 1 base, leaving 9 bases between the germline ends. CDR3 amino acids: CASRRLTNTEAFF. CDR3 DNA sequence: TGTGCCAGCAGGCGCCTTACGAACACTGAAGCTTTCTTT.

The rearrangement links TRBV29-1 to TRBJ2-7, with TRBD2 matching 8 bases. CDR1 SQVTM and CDR2 ANQGSEA come from the germline V gene. V shed 6 bases, J shed 5 bases, and the junction held 9 bases outside the gene matches. The CDR3 spans 13 residues. The chain's CDR3 is CSVSPRLAHEQYF. For the CDR3, the DNA is TGCAGCGTCTCCCCGCGACTAGCGCACGAGCAGTACTTC.

The CDR3 coding sequence is TGTGCCAGCAGTGAAGCGACCGGGGGTATCGGGGAGCTGTTTTTT. Translating gives CASSEATGGIGELFF. The J gene is TRBJ2-2, the V gene TRBV2, with D possibly TRBD2 on 6 matching bases. Trimming stripped 0 bases from V and 7 bases from J, with 12 bases between. Germline V gene lookup returns CDR1 SNHLY and CDR2 FYNNEI. CDR3 length equals 15 residues.

The rearrangement uses TRBV7-9 and TRBJ2-1; a weak D match, TRBD2 (5 bases). The V end was cut by 3 bases, the J end by 6 bases, with 15 bases between. The length of the CDR3 is 15 residues. CDR1 is SEHNR and CDR2 is FQNEAQ in the germline V gene (reference sequence). The chain's CDR3 is CASSLGAGGVNEQFF. The CDR3, as DNA: TGTGCCAGCAGCTTGGGAGCAGGCGGTGTCAATGAGCAGTTCTTC.

The V and J genes are TRBV5-1 and TRBJ2-5; D might be TRBD2 (7 bases). This CDR3 region has 14 residues. Germline CDR1 SGHRS, CDR2 YFSETQ. Trimming stripped 4 bases from V and 5 bases from J, with 15 bases between. CDR3 residues: CASSPAPGGETQYF. The CDR3 DNA reads as TGCGCCAGCAGCCCGGCCCCGGGGGGCGAGACCCAGTACTTC.

This chain connects TRBV25-1 to TRBJ2-3, with a possible D match to TRBD2 (7 bases). V dropped 4 bases and J dropped 1 base, with 15 bases sitting between them. The germline V gene encodes CDR1 MGHDK and CDR2 SYGVNS. This CDR3 spans 16 amino acids. The chain's CDR3 is CASSGGRLAGTDTQYF. In DNA, the CDR3 is TGTGCCAGCAGTGGGGGGCGGCTAGCGGGCACAGATACGCAGTATTTT.

V is TRBV2 and J is TRBJ1-2; D possibly corresponds to TRBD1 (6 bases). Germline V gene sequence: CDR1 SNHLY, CDR2 FYNNEI. Between the trimmed V and J ends, which lost 6 bases and 6 bases, there was a span of 17 bases. This CDR3 spans 14 amino acids. This CDR3 is CASRVQGYVHGYTF. The CDR3, as DNA: TGTGCCAGCAGGGTGCAGGGGTATGTTCATGGCTACACCTTC. The whole variable domain, filled in from reference TRBV2 and TRBJ1-2, reads EPEVTQTPSHQVTQMGQEVILRCVPISNHLYFYWYRQILGQKVEFLVSFYNNEISEKSEIFDDQFSVERPDGSNFTLKIRSTKLEDSAMYFCASRVQGYVHGYTFGSGTRLTVV.

This chain connects TRBV27 to TRBJ2-5; D may be TRBD2 (5 bases). Trimming took 0 bases from V and 5 from J, leaving 10 bases between them. CDR1 and CDR2 from the germline V gene are MNHEY and SMNVEV (reference sequence). The CDR3 has 14 amino acids. This CDR3 reads CASSLSTPGETQYF. In DNA form, the CDR3 reads TGTGCCAGCAGTTTATCGACGCCGGGGGAGACCCAGTACTTC.